This entry is about one T cell receptor (beta chain). Its antigen is unknown. Sequencing was performed with immunoSEQ multiplex PCR; in TCRdb, only in-frame clones are kept and a portion is missing. This table has fewer than 85,000 clones, 89% appearing once. The data derive from a study of graft-versus-host responses after intestinal transplantation. Study summary: After anti-thymocyte globulin induction, recipients took tacrolimus and steroids for roughly three years.

General study findings and limits: The study found high graft-versus-host to host-versus-graft clonal ratios in allografts of patients with graft-donor T cell macrochimerism. Recipient-marrow GvH clones were detected, some having first appeared in ileum or blood.

Trimming took 6 bases from V and 8 from J, leaving 13 bases between them. The germline V gene has CDR1 SEHNR and CDR2 FQNEAQ (reference sequence). This CDR3 region has 12 residues. V is TRBV7-9 and J is TRBJ1-2, with a tentative D call TRBD1 (5 bases). The sample here was unstimulated CD8+ T cells sorted from spleen or lymph node cells, taken before intestinal transplant. This clonotype originated in a human donor who received an intestinal transplant. CDR3 nucleotide sequence: TGTGCCAGCAGTTATGGGGCTGGCGGCTACACCTTC. Encoded protein: CASSYGAGGYTF. Full variable domain (remainder filled in from reference TRBV7-9 and TRBJ1-2): DTGVSQNPRHKITKRGQNVTFRCDPISEHNRLYWYRQTLGQGPEFLTYFQNEAQLEKSRLLSDRFSAERPKGSFSTLEIQRTEQGDSAMYLCASSYGAGGYTFGSGTRLTVV.